Listed below are T cell receptor beta chains from one sample, sequenced in a study of identical twins. MiXCR, run by TCRdb on the 5' RACE reads, gives a single entry per CDR3 protein. The data show 300,000 to 400,000 distinct CDR3 sequences, roughly an eighth seen once. These data were likewise used in another study, on yellow fever vaccine responses in identical twins.

The source material was CD8+ T cells sorted from blood. The source is a woman under 30 in good health. CDR3s include the opening cysteine and the closing phenylalanine or tryptophan. The D gene is left open where the match is weak. Some rows have no size entry. The others give once, few or many, or a class for an expanded clone.

D	J	size	V	CDR3	DNA
-	TRBJ1-1	few	TRBV19	CASSMGGRGTEAFF	TGTGCCAGTAGTATGGGGGGGCGCGGCACTGAAGCTTTCTTT
-	TRBJ2-5	few	TRBV5-1	CASSLVQGILETQYF	TGCGCCAGCAGCTTGGTACAGGGAATTTTAGAGACCCAGTACTTC
-	TRBJ2-3	-	TRBV28	CASSTLLAPSTDTQYF	TGTGCCAGCAGTACCCTTCTAGCGCCTAGCACAGATACGCAGTATTTT
TRBD2	TRBJ2-3	few	TRBV5-1	CASSLGTSDTDTQYF	TGCGCCAGCAGCTTGGGGACTAGCGACACAGATACGCAGTATTTT
TRBD1	TRBJ2-1	-	TRBV3-1	CASSPWTGRTSYNEQFF	TGTGCCAGCAGCCCATGGACAGGGAGAACCTCCTACAATGAGCAGTTCTTC
TRBD1	TRBJ1-6	-	TRBV4-2	CASSQRAWDRSYNSPLHF	TGTGCCAGCAGCCAACGAGCATGGGACAGGTCTTATAATTCACCCCTCCACTTT
-	TRBJ2-1	many	TRBV24-1	CATSGGSYNEQFF	TGTGCCACCTCGGGCGGGTCCTACAATGAGCAGTTCTTC
-	TRBJ2-1	-	TRBV7-8	CASSRRGGAGGEQFF	TGTGCCAGCAGCCGCCGGGGCGGGGCCGGGGGAGAGCAGTTCTTC
TRBD1	TRBJ1-1	-	TRBV20-1	CSARDLDRGNTEAFF	TGCAGTGCTAGAGACCTGGACAGGGGGAACACTGAAGCTTTCTTT
-	TRBJ1-2	few	TRBV12-3/TRBV12-4	CASSRGTYGYTF	TGTGCCAGCTCCCGGGGCACCTATGGCTACACCTTC
TRBD2	TRBJ2-3	few	TRBV4-1	CASSPIPSGGLGDTQYF	TGCGCCAGCAGCCCTATCCCGAGCGGGGGATTGGGAGATACGCAGTATTTT
TRBD1	TRBJ1-6	-	TRBV6-1	CASRTRGQSYNSPLHF	TGTGCCAGCAGGACCAGGGGGCAGTCCTATAATTCACCCCTCCACTTT
-	TRBJ2-7	few	TRBV7-9	CASSQDKYEQYF	TGTGCCAGCAGCCAGGACAAGTACGAGCAGTACTTC
TRBD2	TRBJ2-5	few	TRBV2	CASSEPSGRWETQYF	TGTGCCAGCAGTGAACCTAGCGGGAGGTGGGAGACCCAGTACTTC
TRBD2	TRBJ2-7	many	TRBV29-1	CSVLGGTYEQYF	TGCAGCGTTTTGGGGGGGACTTACGAGCAGTACTTC
TRBD2	TRBJ2-1	-	TRBV7-8	CASSERTSSYNEQFF	TGTGCCAGCAGCGAACGGACTAGTTCTTACAATGAGCAGTTCTTC
TRBD2	TRBJ2-3	few	TRBV7-3	CASSLQGTSGLYF	TGTGCCAGCAGCCTACAGGGGACTAGCGGGTTGTATTTT
TRBD2	TRBJ2-3	few	TRBV24-1	CATSPHLAGVFPSTDTQYF	TGTGCCACCAGTCCGCACTTAGCGGGGGTCTTCCCTAGCACAGATACGCAGTATTTT
TRBD1	TRBJ1-2	many	TRBV28	CASSLWTGLDGYTF	TGTGCCAGCAGTTTATGGACAGGGCTTGATGGCTACACCTTC
-	TRBJ2-5	-	TRBV6-1	CASSEFSLTGLSETQYF	TGTGCCAGCAGTGAATTTAGTCTGACAGGCCTTTCGGAGACCCAGTACTTC
TRBD2	TRBJ2-1	many	TRBV2	CASTGTSAADNEQFF	TGTGCCAGCACCGGGACTAGCGCGGCGGACAATGAGCAGTTCTTC
TRBD1	TRBJ2-6	-	TRBV4-1	CASSQEHRGLQDVLTF	TGCGCCAGCAGCCAAGAACACAGGGGTTTGCAGGACGTCCTGACTTTC
-	TRBJ2-5	many	TRBV10-3	CAISDPGHLQETQYF	TGTGCCATCAGTGATCCGGGACACCTCCAAGAGACCCAGTACTTC
TRBD2	TRBJ2-1	many	TRBV7-6	CASSSRGDLYNEQFF	TGTGCCAGCAGCTCCCGGGGGGACCTCTACAATGAGCAGTTCTTC
-	TRBJ2-3	few	TRBV28	CASSFRANSPDTQYF	TGTGCCAGCAGTTTTAGGGCCAACTCCCCAGATACGCAGTATTTT
-	TRBJ2-7	few	TRBV12-3/TRBV12-4	CASTRADISYEQYF	TGTGCCAGCACCAGAGCGGACATCTCCTACGAGCAGTACTTC
-	TRBJ2-7	few	TRBV14	CASSQEGGTYEQYF	TGTGCCAGCAGCCAAGAAGGGGGGACCTACGAGCAGTACTTC
-	TRBJ2-7	few	TRBV28	CASRARREQYF	TGTGCCAGCAGGGCGCGGAGAGAGCAGTACTTC
-	TRBJ1-1	few	TRBV7-9	CASSDQDGPNTEAFF	TGTGCCAGCAGCGATCAGGACGGACCGAACACTGAAGCTTTCTTT
-	TRBJ2-3	-	TRBV27	CASKTLREGQYF	TGTGCCAGCAAAACCCTAAGGGAAGGGCAGTATTTT
-	TRBJ2-5	-	TRBV5-1	CASSLTDQETQYF	TGCGCCAGCAGTTTAACAGACCAAGAGACCCAGTACTTC
TRBD2	TRBJ2-7	few	TRBV20-1	CSARSEREKWHEQYF	TGCAGTGCTAGGTCAGAGCGGGAGAAGTGGCACGAGCAGTACTTC
-	TRBJ2-4	-	TRBV2	CASTPGTLFVIAKNIQYF	TGTGCCAGTACCCCCGGGACCTTGTTCGTTATAGCCAAAAACATTCAGTACTTC
-	TRBJ1-5	-	TRBV18	CASSPWTGSIPQPQHF	TGTGCCAGCTCTCCCTGGACTGGCTCAATTCCTCAGCCCCAGCATTTT
-	TRBJ2-3	few	TRBV5-1	CASGLWPPPTDTQYF	TGCGCCAGCGGGCTCTGGCCCCCACCCACAGATACGCAGTATTTT
TRBD2	TRBJ2-1	few	TRBV2	CATQSHPRRLAGFGEQFF	TGTGCCACCCAAAGCCACCCCCGTCGGCTAGCGGGGTTTGGTGAGCAGTTCTTC
-	TRBJ1-3	many	TRBV4-1	CASSQSHQMNTGNTIYF	TGCGCCAGCAGCCAATCGCATCAGATGAACACTGGAAACACCATATATTTT
TRBD1	TRBJ2-3	-	TRBV7-9	CASSPGTGAPDTQYF	TGTGCCAGCAGCCCCGGGACAGGGGCCCCAGATACGCAGTATTTT
TRBD2	TRBJ2-5	few	TRBV5-1	CASTLAGGAETQYF	TGCGCCAGTACCTTAGCGGGAGGGGCGGAGACCCAGTACTTC
-	TRBJ1-5	many	TRBV20-1	CSASPGRTHSNQPQHF	TGCAGTGCTAGCCCCGGTCGGACACATAGCAATCAGCCCCAGCATTTT
-	TRBJ1-2	few	TRBV29-1	CSVESGAGRTAGYTF	TGCAGCGTTGAGTCGGGCGCGGGGAGAACGGCGGGCTACACCTTC
TRBD1	TRBJ2-4	-	TRBV3-1	CATSQDWGQGAKNIQYF	TGTGCCACCAGCCAAGATTGGGGACAGGGAGCCAAAAACATTCAGTACTTC
TRBD2	TRBJ2-1	few	TRBV29-1	CSVESLAGYNEQFF	TGCAGCGTTGAAAGCCTAGCGGGTTACAATGAGCAGTTCTTC
-	TRBJ1-2	few	TRBV6-1	CASSESGYEGYTF	TGTGCCAGCAGTGAATCGGGGTACGAAGGCTACACCTTC
TRBD1	TRBJ2-1	few	TRBV27	CASSLLRTGKMDNEQFF	TGTGCCAGCAGTTTATTAAGGACAGGGAAAATGGACAATGAGCAGTTCTTC
-	TRBJ2-5	-	TRBV20-1	CSAETGSKETQYF	TGCAGTGCTGAGACCGGCAGCAAAGAGACCCAGTACTTC
-	TRBJ2-7	few	TRBV20-1	CSARVAGRSYEQYF	TGCAGTGCTAGAGTTGCGGGACGTTCCTACGAGCAGTACTTC
-	TRBJ2-5	-	TRBV12-3/TRBV12-4	CASSWNNQETQYF	TGTGCCAGCAGTTGGAATAACCAAGAGACCCAGTACTTC
TRBD2	TRBJ2-3	few	TRBV28	CASSLREGDTQYF	TGTGCCAGCAGCCTTCGGGAGGGCGATACGCAGTATTTT
TRBD1	TRBJ2-5	-	TRBV2	CASSWTGETQETQYF	TGTGCCAGCAGTTGGACAGGGGAAACCCAAGAGACCCAGTACTTC
-	TRBJ2-1	many	TRBV4-1	CASSQEWVPRVKQFF	TGCGCCAGCAGCCAAGAATGGGTCCCGAGGGTGAAGCAGTTCTTC
TRBD2	TRBJ2-7	-	TRBV20-1	CSARAVGTSGEFYEQYF	TGCAGTGCTAGAGCCGTAGGGACTAGCGGGGAATTCTACGAGCAGTACTTC
-	TRBJ1-5	-	TRBV7-9	CASSSWSQPQHF	TGTGCCAGCAGCTCGTGGTCTCAGCCCCAGCATTTT